This TCR beta chain was observed in a study of cytomegalovirus exposure and HLA in healthy donors. Study information: Early release data held tens of millions of unique TCRs from HLA-typed donors.

Primers for the PCR totalled 60 Vbeta and 13 Jbeta. Assay: immunoSEQ multiplex PCR; the TCRdb copy retains only in-frame clones and omits some. The table shows 65,000 to 70,000 clones, with around 81% occurring only once. CDR1 PRHDT and CDR2 FYEKMQ come from the germline V gene (reference sequence). CDR3 size: 13 residues. Trimming cost V 6 bases and J 4 bases, with 12 bases left between them. Points on this clone: Its cognate antigen is unknown.

Study results and limitations: The study dropped some indistinguishable V segments, TRBV6-2 and TRBV6-3 among them. V- and J-gene trimming in TCR beta was tied to a missense DCLRE1C variant by an analysis performed later.

The genes are TRBV13 and TRBJ1-1; D might be TRBD1 (5 bases). The sequenced material came from PBMCs. The TCR was taken from a man aged 50 to 59 in good health and CMV-seronegative. In DNA form, the CDR3 reads TGTGCCAGCAGTCTCGGACATTCCACTGAAGCTTTCTTT. Translation gives CASSLGHSTEAFF.